The 11 T cell receptor beta chains below come from one sample, sequenced in a study of T cell changes during pregnancy in multiple sclerosis. The method was immunoSEQ multiplex PCR; TCRdb's version includes in-frame clones alone and lacks a portion of them. The sample has 34,000 or so clones; under 90% are singletons. The starting material was CD8+ T cells from peripheral blood mononuclear cells, obtained after pregnancy. These receptors were taken from a female donor with multiple sclerosis, enrolled in a pregnancy study.

This chain links TRBV9 with TRBJ2-1; the D gene is possibly TRBD1 (6 bases). In germline, CDR1 is SGDLS, CDR2 YYNGEE. Trimming removed 2 bases from V and 7 bases from J, with 10 bases in between. CDR3 length equals 13 residues. In nucleotides, the CDR3 is TGTGCCAGCAGCGTCCCAAGGGGGAATGAGCAGTTCTTC. As protein: CASSVPRGNEQFF.

This chain uses TRBV19 with TRBJ1-1; the D gene is possibly TRBD1 (6 bases). Germline V gives CDR1 LNHDA, CDR2 SQIVND (reference sequence). V was clipped by 8 bases and J by 11 bases, with 12 bases between them. CDR3 length: 10 amino acids. DNA for the CDR3: TGTGCCAGTGCCTCAGGGGAGGCTTTCTTT. It translates to CASASGEAFF.

This chain uses TRBV4-3 with TRBJ2-3, with 10 bases that match TRBD1. The ends lost 0 bases at V and 2 bases at J; junction bases unmatched: 5. The V gene's germline CDR1 is LGHNA and CDR2 YSLEER. This CDR3 comprises 17 residues. This chain's CDR3 is CASSQEPGQGLTDTQYF. The DNA for the CDR3 is TGCGCCAGCAGCCAAGAGCCGGGACAGGGGCTCACAGATACGCAGTATTTT.

V and J are TRBV12-5 and TRBJ1-6; 8 nucleotides match TRBD1. CDR3 size: 13 residues. V was clipped by 6 bases and J by 9 bases; unmatched bases: 4. CDR1 and CDR2 (germline): LGHNT, FRNRAP. The CDR3 reads CASGPDRGSPLHF. CDR3 nucleotide sequence: TGTGCTAGTGGCCCCGACAGGGGTTCACCCCTCCACTTT.

The chain employs TRBV27 and TRBJ2-1; 14 bases map to TRBD2. Germline-derived CDR1 and CDR2 are MNHEY and SMNVEV (reference sequence). CDR3 size: 15 residues. J gave up 7 bases and V 5 bases, and 4 bases lay outside the gene matches. In DNA, the CDR3 is TGTGCCAGCAGTATCGGGACTAGCGGGGGTAATGAGCAGTTCTTC. Its translation: CASSIGTSGGNEQFF.

This clone occurred a few times. The CDR3 protein is CASSLSGGNQPQHF. The CDR3 DNA sequence: TGTGCCAGCAGTTTGTCAGGGGGCAATCAGCCCCAGCATTTT. The chain uses TRBV27 and TRBJ1-5, with D possibly being TRBD1 (6 bases). Germline-derived CDR1 and CDR2 are MNHEY and SMNVEV (reference sequence). V lost 3 bases to trimming and J lost 2 bases, with 8 bases between them. This CDR3 is built from 14 residues.

The rearrangement links TRBV19 to TRBJ2-5, with D possibly TRBD2 on 6 matching bases. The V gene's germline CDR1 is LNHDA and CDR2 SQIVND (reference sequence). CDR3 length: 14 amino acids. Trimming stripped 5 bases from V and 7 bases from J, with 17 bases between. The CDR3 sequence is CASSVGTGLGTQYF. The CDR3 DNA sequence: TGTGCCAGTAGTGTCGGGACTGGGCTGGGGACCCAGTACTTC.

CDR3 DNA: TGTGCCAGCAGCCGGGACTCAAACACCGGGGAGCTGTTTTTT. Its translation is CASSRDSNTGELFF. The genes are TRBV9 and TRBJ2-2; tentative D call: TRBD2 (6 bases). Trimming removed 4 bases at V and 2 bases at J, with 9 bases between. There are 14 residues in the CDR3. The V gene's germline CDR1 is SGDLS and CDR2 YYNGEE.

This clone was counted once. V gene TRBV12-1 combines with J gene TRBJ1-5; TRBD1, the table's D call, lacks a check against the DNA. TRBV12-1 is noted as a pseudogene. CDR3 size: 17 residues. The CDR3, as DNA: TGTGCCAGCAGCTTTGCGGCTACAGGAGATAGCAATCAGCCCCAGCATTTT. The encoded protein is CASSFAATGDSNQPQHF.

The chain links TRBV11-2 to TRBJ2-5; weak D call: TRBD1 (6 bases). Germline V gene data show CDR1 as SGHAT and CDR2 as FQNNGV. The CDR3 covers 15 residues. V lost 5 bases and J lost 2, with 15 bases in between. Written as DNA, the CDR3 is TGTGCCAGCAGCACTCGACAGGCCCCGCAAGAGACCCAGTACTTC. Its translation: CASSTRQAPQETQYF.

The J gene is TRBJ1-4, the V gene TRBV6-5, with a tentative D call TRBD1 (5 bases). The germline V gene encodes CDR1 MNHEY and CDR2 SVGAGI. Trimming stripped 2 bases from V and 7 bases from J, with 17 bases between. The CDR3 covers 16 residues. Here the CDR3 DNA reads TGTGCCAGCAGTTACAGGCAGGGTCGAACGGGTGAAAAACTGTTTTTT. It yields the protein CASSYRQGRTGEKLFF.